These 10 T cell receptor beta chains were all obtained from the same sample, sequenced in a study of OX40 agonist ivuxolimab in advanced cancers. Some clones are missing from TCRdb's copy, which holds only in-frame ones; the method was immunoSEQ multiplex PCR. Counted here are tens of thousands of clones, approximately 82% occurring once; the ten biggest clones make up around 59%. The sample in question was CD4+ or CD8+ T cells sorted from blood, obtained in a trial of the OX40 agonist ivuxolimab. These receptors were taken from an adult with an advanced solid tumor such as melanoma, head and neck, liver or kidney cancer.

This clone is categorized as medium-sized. The CDR3 nucleotides read TGCGCCAGCAGGCCCTCAGCAGGGGGCACTGAAGCTTTCTTT. Protein product: CASRPSAGGTEAFF. The chain joins TRBV4-1 to TRBJ1-1; TRBD1 agrees at 7 bases. The CDR3 totals 14 residues. Germline values: CDR1 MGHRA, CDR2 YSYEKL. V trimming: 6 bases; J trimming: 4 bases; junction bases outside the gene matches: 8.

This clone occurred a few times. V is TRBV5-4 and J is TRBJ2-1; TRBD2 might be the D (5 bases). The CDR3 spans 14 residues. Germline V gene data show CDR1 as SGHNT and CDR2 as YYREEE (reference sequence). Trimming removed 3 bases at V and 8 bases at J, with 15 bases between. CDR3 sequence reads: CASSSLRENDEQFF. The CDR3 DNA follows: TGTGCCAGCAGCTCCCTGAGGGAGAACGATGAGCAGTTCTTC.

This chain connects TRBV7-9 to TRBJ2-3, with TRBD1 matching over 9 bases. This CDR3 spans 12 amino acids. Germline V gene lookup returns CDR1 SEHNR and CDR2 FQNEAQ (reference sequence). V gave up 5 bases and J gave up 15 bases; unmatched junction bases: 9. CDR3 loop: CASSRDRASPYF. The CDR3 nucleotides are TGTGCCAGCAGCCGGGACAGGGCTTCTCCTTATTTT.

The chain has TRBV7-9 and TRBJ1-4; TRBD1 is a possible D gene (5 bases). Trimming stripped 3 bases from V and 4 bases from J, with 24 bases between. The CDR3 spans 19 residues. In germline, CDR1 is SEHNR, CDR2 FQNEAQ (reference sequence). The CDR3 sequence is CASSFREGPAPRSNEKLFF. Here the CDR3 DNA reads TGTGCCAGCAGCTTTCGCGAGGGGCCAGCACCAAGGAGTAATGAAAAACTGTTTTTT.

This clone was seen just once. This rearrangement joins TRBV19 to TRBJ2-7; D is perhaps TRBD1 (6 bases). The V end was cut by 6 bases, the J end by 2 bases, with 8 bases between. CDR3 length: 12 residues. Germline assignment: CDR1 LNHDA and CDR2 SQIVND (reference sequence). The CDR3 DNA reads TGTGCCAGTAGCTCAGGGGCCTACGAGCAGTACTTC. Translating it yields CASSSGAYEQYF. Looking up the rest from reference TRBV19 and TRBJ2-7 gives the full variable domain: DGGITQSPKYLFRKEGQNVTLSCEQNLNHDAMYWYRQDPGQGLRLIYYSQIVNDFQKGDIAEGYSVSREKKESFPLTVTSAQKNPTAFYLCASSSGAYEQYFGPGTRLTVT.

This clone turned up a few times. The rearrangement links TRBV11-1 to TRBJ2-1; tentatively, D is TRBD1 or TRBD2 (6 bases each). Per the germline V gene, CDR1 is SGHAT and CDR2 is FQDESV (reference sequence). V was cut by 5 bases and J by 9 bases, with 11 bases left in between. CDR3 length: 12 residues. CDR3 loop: CASSPGAGEQFF. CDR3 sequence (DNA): TGTGCCAGCAGCCCGGGGGCTGGTGAGCAGTTCTTC.

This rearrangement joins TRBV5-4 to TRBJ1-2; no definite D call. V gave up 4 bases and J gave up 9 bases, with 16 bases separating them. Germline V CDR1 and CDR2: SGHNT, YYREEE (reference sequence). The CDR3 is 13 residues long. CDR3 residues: CASSDSSERRYTF. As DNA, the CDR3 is TGTGCCAGCAGCGATAGTAGTGAGAGGCGCTACACCTTC.

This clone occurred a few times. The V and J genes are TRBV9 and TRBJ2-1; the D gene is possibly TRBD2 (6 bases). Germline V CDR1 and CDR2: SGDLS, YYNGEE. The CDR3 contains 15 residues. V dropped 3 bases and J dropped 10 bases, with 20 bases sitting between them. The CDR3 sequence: CASSASGTPTGEQFF. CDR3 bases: TGTGCCAGCAGCGCGTCCGGGACTCCCACTGGGGAGCAGTTCTTC.

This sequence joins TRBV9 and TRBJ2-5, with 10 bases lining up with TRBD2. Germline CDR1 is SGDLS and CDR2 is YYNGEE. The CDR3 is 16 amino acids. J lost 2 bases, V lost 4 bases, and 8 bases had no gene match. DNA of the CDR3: TGTGCCAGCAGCATCGGACTAGCGGCTGATCAAGAGACCCAGTACTTC. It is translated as CASSIGLAADQETQYF. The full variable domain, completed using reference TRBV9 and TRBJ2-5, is DSGVTQTPKHLITATGQRVTLRCSPRSGDLSVYWYQQSLDQGLQFLIQYYNGEERAKGNILERFSAQQFPDLHSELNLSSLELGDSALYFCASSIGLAADQETQYFGPGTRLLVL.

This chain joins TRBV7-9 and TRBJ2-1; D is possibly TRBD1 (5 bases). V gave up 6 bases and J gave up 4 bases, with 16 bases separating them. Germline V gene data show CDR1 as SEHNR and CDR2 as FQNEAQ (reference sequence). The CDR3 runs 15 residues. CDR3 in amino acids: CASRVDSLGYNEQFF. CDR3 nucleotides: TGTGCCAGCAGAGTAGACAGTCTGGGATACAATGAGCAGTTCTTC.